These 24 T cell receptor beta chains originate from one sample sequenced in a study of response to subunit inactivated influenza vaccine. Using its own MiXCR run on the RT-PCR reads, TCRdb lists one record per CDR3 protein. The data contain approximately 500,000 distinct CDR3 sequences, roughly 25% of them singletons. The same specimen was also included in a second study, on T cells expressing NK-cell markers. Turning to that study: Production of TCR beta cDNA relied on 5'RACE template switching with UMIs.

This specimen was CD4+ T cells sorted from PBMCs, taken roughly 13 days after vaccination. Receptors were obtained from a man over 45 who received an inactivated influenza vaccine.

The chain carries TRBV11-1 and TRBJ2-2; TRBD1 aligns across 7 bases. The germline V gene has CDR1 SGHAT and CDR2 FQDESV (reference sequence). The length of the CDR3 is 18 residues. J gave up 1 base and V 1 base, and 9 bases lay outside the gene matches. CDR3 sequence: CASSLGQGFRVNTGELFF. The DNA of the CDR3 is TGTGCCAGCAGCTTAGGACAGGGATTTCGTGTGAACACCGGGGAGCTGTTTTTT.

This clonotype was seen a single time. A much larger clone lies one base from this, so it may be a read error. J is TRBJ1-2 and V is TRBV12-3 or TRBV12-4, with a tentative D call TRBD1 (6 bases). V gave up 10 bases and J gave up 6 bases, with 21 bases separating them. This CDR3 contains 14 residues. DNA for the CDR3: TGTGCCAAATCATCCGTACAGGGCGCGGATGGCTACACCTTC. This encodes CAKSSVQGADGYTF.

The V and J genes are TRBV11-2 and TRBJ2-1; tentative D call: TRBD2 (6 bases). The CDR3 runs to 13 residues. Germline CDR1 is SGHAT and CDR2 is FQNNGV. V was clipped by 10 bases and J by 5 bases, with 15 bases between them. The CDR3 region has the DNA TGTGCCACCAGGAGACTAGTAAACAATGAGCAGTTCTTC. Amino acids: CATRRLVNNEQFF.

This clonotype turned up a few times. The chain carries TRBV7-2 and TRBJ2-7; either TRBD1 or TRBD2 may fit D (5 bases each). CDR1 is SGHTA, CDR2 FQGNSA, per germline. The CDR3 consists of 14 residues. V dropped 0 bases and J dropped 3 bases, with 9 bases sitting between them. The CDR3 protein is CASSLAGEYYEQYF. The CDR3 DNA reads TGTGCCAGCAGCTTAGCGGGGGAGTACTACGAGCAGTACTTC.

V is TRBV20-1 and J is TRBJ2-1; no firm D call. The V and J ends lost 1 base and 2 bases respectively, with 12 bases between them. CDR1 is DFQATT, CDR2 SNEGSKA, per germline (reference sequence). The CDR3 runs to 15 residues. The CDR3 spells CSARVLVGPYNEQFF. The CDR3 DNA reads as TGCAGTGCTAGAGTTCTAGTTGGACCCTACAATGAGCAGTTCTTC.

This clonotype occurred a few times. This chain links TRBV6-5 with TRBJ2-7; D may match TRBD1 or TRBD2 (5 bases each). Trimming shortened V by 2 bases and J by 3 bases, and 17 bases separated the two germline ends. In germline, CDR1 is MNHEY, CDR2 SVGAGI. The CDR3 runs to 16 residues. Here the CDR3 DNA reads TGTGCCAGCAGTTACGACGGGATGGGGCAGCACTACGAGCAGTACTTC. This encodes CASSYDGMGQHYEQYF.

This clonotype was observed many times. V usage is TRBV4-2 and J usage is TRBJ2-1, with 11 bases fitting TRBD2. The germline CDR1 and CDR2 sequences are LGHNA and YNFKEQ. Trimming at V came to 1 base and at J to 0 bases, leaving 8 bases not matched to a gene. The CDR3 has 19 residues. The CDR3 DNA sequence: TGTGCCAGCAGCCAAGCCCTAGCGGGAGGTGTAAGCTCCTACAATGAGCAGTTCTTC. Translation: CASSQALAGGVSSYNEQFF.

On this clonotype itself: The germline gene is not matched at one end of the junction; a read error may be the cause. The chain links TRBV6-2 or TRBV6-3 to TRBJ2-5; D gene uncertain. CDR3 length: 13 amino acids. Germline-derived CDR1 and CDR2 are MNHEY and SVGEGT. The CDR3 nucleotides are TGTGCCGCCACCAGAACGTACCAAGATACCCAGTACTTC. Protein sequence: CAATRTYQDTQYF.

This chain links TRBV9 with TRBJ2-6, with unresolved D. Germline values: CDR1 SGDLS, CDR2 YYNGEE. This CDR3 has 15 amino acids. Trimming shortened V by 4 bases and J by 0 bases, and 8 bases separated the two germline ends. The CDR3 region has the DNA TGTGCCAGCAGCCCAATGGGCTCTGGGGCCAACGTCCTGACTTTC. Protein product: CASSPMGSGANVLTF.

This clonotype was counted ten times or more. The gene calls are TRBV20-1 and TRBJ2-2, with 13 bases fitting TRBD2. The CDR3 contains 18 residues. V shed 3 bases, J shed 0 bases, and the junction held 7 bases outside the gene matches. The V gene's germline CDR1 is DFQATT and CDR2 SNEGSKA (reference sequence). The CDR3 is CSARGLAGMRSNTGELFF. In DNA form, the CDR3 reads TGCAGTGCTAGGGGACTAGCGGGGATGCGTTCGAACACCGGGGAGCTGTTTTTT.

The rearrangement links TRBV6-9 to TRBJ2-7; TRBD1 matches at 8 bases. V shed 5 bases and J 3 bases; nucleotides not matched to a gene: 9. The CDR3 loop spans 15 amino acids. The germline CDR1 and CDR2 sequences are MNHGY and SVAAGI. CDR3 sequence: CASSTLRDRHYEQYF. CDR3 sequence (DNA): TGTGCCAGCAGTACCCTCCGGGACAGGCACTACGAGCAGTACTTC.

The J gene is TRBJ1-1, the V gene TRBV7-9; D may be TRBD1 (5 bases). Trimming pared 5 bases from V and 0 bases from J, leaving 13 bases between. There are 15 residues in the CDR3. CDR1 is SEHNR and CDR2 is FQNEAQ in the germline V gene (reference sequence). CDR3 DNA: TGTGCCAGCAGCCCCGGGGGGGGACTGAACACTGAAGCTTTCTTT. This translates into CASSPGGGLNTEAFF.

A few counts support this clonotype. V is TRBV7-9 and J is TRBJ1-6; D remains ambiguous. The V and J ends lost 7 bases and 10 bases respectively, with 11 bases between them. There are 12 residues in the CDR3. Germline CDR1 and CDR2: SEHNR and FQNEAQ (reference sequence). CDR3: CASNIPRSPLHF. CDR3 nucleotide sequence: TGTGCCAGCAACATCCCAAGGTCACCCCTCCACTTT.

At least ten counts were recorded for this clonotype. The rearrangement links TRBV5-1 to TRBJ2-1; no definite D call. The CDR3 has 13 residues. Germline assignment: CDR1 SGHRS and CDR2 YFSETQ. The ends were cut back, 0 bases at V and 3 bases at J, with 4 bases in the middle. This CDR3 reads CASSLGVYNEQFF. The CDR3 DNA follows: TGCGCCAGCAGCTTGGGGGTCTACAATGAGCAGTTCTTC.

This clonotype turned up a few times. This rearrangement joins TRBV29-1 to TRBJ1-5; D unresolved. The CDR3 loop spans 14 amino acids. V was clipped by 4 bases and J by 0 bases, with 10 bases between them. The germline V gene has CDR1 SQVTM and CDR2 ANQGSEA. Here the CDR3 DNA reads TGCAGCGTTGGCGAGTGGGGTAGCAATCAGCCCCAGCATTTT. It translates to CSVGEWGSNQPQHF.

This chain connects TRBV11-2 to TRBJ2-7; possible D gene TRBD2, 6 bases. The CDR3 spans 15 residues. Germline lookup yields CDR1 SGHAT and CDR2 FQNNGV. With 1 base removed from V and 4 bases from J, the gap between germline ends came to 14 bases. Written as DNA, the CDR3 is TGTGCCAGCAGCTTAGCGGGACTCACGAAGTACGAGCAGTACTTC. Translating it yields CASSLAGLTKYEQYF.

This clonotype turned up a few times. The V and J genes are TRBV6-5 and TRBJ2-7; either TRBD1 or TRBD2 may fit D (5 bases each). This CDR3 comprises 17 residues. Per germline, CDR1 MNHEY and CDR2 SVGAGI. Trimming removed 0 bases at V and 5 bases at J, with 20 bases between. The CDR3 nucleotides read TGTGCCAGCAGTTACTCGTTCGGGGCCTCCGGTGGGAACGAGCAGTACTTC. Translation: CASSYSFGASGGNEQYF.

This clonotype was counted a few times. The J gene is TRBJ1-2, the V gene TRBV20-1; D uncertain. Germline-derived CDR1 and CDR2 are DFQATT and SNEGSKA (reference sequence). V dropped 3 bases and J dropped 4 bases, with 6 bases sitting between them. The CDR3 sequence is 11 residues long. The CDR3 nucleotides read TGCAGTGCTAGCCTCCCCTATGGCTACACCTTC. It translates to CSASLPYGYTF.

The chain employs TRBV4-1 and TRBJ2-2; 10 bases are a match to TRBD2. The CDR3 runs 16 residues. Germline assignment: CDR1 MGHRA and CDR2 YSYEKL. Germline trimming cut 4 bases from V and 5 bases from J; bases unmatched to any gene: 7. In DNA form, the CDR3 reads TGCGCCAGCAGCCCCAGAGCGGGGGGGATTACCGGGGAGCTGTTTTTT. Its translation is CASSPRAGGITGELFF.

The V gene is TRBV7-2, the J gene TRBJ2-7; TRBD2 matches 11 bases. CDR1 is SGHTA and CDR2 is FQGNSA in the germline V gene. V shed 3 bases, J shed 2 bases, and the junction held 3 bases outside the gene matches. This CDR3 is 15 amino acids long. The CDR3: CASSFELAGAYEQYF. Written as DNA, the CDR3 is TGTGCCAGCAGCTTTGAACTAGCGGGAGCCTACGAGCAGTACTTC.

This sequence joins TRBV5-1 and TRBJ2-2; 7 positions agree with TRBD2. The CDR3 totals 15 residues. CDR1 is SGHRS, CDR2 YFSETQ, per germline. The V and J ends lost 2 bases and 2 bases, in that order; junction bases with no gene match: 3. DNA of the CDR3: TGCGCCAGCAGCTTAGGACTAGATAACACCGGGGAGCTGTTTTTT. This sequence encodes CASSLGLDNTGELFF.

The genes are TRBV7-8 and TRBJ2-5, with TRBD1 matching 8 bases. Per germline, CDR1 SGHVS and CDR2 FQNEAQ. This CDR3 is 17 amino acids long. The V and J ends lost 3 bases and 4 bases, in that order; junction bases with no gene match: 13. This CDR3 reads CASSLRNRGTGLETQYF. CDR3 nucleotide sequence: TGTGCCAGCAGCTTGAGAAACAGGGGGACGGGGTTAGAGACCCAGTACTTC.

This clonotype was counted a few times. CDR3 sequence (DNA): TGTGCATCCCATGGCGGGAGGGCCGGATATGAGCAGTTCTTC. It specifies CASHGGRAGYEQFF. The genes are TRBV12-2 and TRBJ2-1; TRBD2 is the table's D call and was not checked against the DNA. TRBV12-2 is labeled a pseudogene. CDR3 length equals 14 residues.

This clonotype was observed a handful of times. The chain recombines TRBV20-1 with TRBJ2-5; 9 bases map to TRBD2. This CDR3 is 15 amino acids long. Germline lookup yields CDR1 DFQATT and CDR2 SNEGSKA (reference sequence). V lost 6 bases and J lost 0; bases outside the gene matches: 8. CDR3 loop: CSAERASGDQETQYF. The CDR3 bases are TGCAGTGCGGAGAGGGCTAGCGGGGACCAAGAGACCCAGTACTTC.